Reported below is one TCR beta chain. This entry comes from a study of blood T cell repertoires in COVID-19. Clones were sequenced by immunoSEQ multiplex PCR, and TCRdb holds only the in-frame ones, with some missing. Counted here are about 310,000 clones, roughly 85% occurring once; the ten biggest clones make up approximately 1.9%. Germline V gene data show CDR1 as MNHEY and CDR2 as SVGEGT. The J segment lost 2 bases and the V segment lost 5 bases, leaving 6 bases of the junction unmatched. The CDR3 runs to 14 residues. Cohorts were determined from participant-reported clinical history. A COVID-19 case had been met by exposed participants during the 2 weeks before study entry.

This clonotype originated in a woman aged 30 to 39 who had been exposed to COVID-19. The sample taken for sequencing was PBMCs or T cells enriched from blood (not recorded which). The genes are TRBV6-2 or TRBV6-3 and TRBJ2-7; 7 bases fit TRBD1. In nucleotides, the CDR3 is TGTGCCAGCAGTACAGGGGAGACCACCTACGAGCAGTACTTC. As protein: CASSTGETTYEQYF.